One T cell receptor beta chain is described in this entry. Produced via immunoSEQ multiplex PCR; TCRdb's table is partial and in-frame only. The sample consists of under 250,000 clones, 82% of them appearing once. The data originate from a study of blood T cell repertoires in COVID-19. Germline V lookup: CDR1 MNHEY, CDR2 SMNVEV (reference sequence). The ends were cut back, 3 bases at V and 2 bases at J, with 12 bases in the middle. The CDR3 sequence is 15 residues long. Sample: peripheral blood. This sequence originates from a middle-aged woman with acute or convalescent COVID-19. V and J are TRBV27 and TRBJ2-3; D may be TRBD1 (5 bases). CDR3 sequence: CASSLGNGHTDTQYF. DNA of the CDR3: TGTGCCAGCAGTTTGGGAAACGGACACACAGATACGCAGTATTTT.